The clone carrying this TCR beta chain was observed once. This specimen belongs to a study of blood T cell repertoires in COVID-19. The overall study: From T cells, B-cell-depleted T cells, or PBMCs came the material, which was cDNA or gDNA.

The CDR3 consists of 14 residues. Germline lookup yields CDR1 MRHNA and CDR2 SNTAGT. Trimming left V 2 bases short and J 3 bases short, with 9 bases between. As processed by the authors: The authors estimated nucleated cell counts from reference gene primer amplification. Sequencing used immunoSEQ multiplex PCR; TCRdb keeps in-frame clones, though not all of them. V, J and clone size are taken as reported in that table, and D and trimming were inferred from the DNA itself. The sample has about 97,000 clones, about nine tenths seen once. The sequence came from a man aged 55 to 69 with acute or convalescent COVID-19. The specimen was peripheral blood. The chain couples TRBV6-4 to TRBJ2-3; D call uncertain. CDR3 DNA sequence: TGTGCCAGCAGTGACGGGTTAGCAACAGATACGCAGTATTTT. As protein: CASSDGLATDTQYF.